Following are 8 T cell receptor beta chains from one sample sequenced in a study of cytomegalovirus exposure and HLA in healthy donors. Use of 60 Vbeta and 13 Jbeta primers characterized the PCR. Repertoires were generated with immunoSEQ multiplex PCR, while TCRdb's copy carries only in-frame clones and drops some. Reported are fewer than 60,000 clones; the ten largest clones contain 9% to 15%. The sequencing sample was made of PBMCs. Source of these receptors: a woman in her 30s in good health and CMV-seropositive.

The chain uses TRBV11-2 and TRBJ2-7, with a possible D match to TRBD2 (5 bases). Trimming removed 1 base at V and 2 bases at J, with 12 bases between. The V gene's germline CDR1 is SGHAT and CDR2 FQNNGV. There are 15 residues in the CDR3. CDR3 sequence (DNA): TGTGCCAGCAGCTTAGTTGGCAGAGGGACCTACGAGCAGTACTTC. Its translation is CASSLVGRGTYEQYF.

The chain couples TRBV30 to TRBJ1-1, with D tentatively TRBD1 (6 bases). V was shortened by 0 bases and J by 2 bases, with 7 bases between the two germline ends. The length of the CDR3 is 13 residues. The germline V gene encodes CDR1 GTSNPN and CDR2 SVGIG (reference sequence). CDR3 sequence (DNA): TGTGCCTGGAGTGTCGGGACAAACACTGAAGCTTTCTTT. As protein: CAWSVGTNTEAFF.

The V gene is TRBV7-9, the J gene TRBJ2-1, with TRBD2 identical over 9 bases. Germline V gene sequence: CDR1 SEHNR, CDR2 FQNEAQ (reference sequence). V dropped 5 bases and J dropped 12; count of bases not matched to a gene: 8. The length of the CDR3 is 13 residues. CDR3 bases: TGTGCCAGCAGCCCGACTAGCGGCCCTCGGCAGTTCTTC. It encodes CASSPTSGPRQFF.

J is TRBJ2-7 and V is TRBV6-5; no clear D. V dropped 6 bases and J dropped 1 base, with 4 bases sitting between them. Germline loops: CDR1 MNHEY, CDR2 SVGAGI. The CDR3 has 11 residues. The CDR3 loop is CASSPSYEQYF. For the CDR3, the DNA is TGTGCCAGCAGCCCTTCCTACGAGCAGTACTTC.

With regard to this clone: The junction shows a germline mismatch at one end, possibly a read error. CDR3 nucleotide sequence: TGTGCCAGCTCATCCGCAGGGTCCTCCGAGCAGTACTTC. This sequence encodes CASSSAGSSEQYF. This sequence joins TRBV18 and TRBJ2-7, with a weak D call TRBD1 (5 bases). CDR1 KGHSH and CDR2 LQKENI come from the germline V gene. The CDR3 has 13 residues. Combining the CDR3 with reference TRBV18 and TRBJ2-7 gives the whole variable domain NAGVMQNPRHLVRRRGQEARLRCSPMKGHSHVYWYRQLPEEGLKFMVYLQKENIIDESGMPKERFSAEFPKEGPSILRIQQVVRGDSAAYFCASSSAGSSEQYFGPGTRLTVT.

V is TRBV2 and J is TRBJ2-6; 7 bases fit TRBD1. V lost 3 bases and J lost 0; bases outside the gene matches: 5. The CDR3 spans 17 residues. Germline V lookup: CDR1 SNHLY, CDR2 FYNNEI. Here the CDR3 DNA reads TGTGCCAGCAGTGACTGGACAGGCAGCTCTGGGGCCAACGTCCTGACTTTC. Amino acid sequence: CASSDWTGSSGANVLTF.

This chain links TRBV5-1 with TRBJ2-5, with TRBD1 matching over 10 bases. The CDR3 covers 16 residues. Trimming cost V 3 bases and J 5 bases; bases outside gene matches: 10. Germline V gene data show CDR1 as SGHRS and CDR2 as YFSETQ. CDR3 sequence: CASSSAPGTGAETQYF. In DNA form, the CDR3 reads TGCGCCAGCAGCTCCGCCCCCGGGACAGGGGCCGAGACCCAGTACTTC.

The chain couples TRBV4-2 to TRBJ2-2; D gene ambiguous. V dropped 8 bases and J dropped 6 bases, with 22 bases sitting between them. The CDR3 extends over 16 amino acids. Germline V CDR1 and CDR2: LGHNA, YNFKEQ. CDR3 loop: CASEPLPGSLAGELFF. The CDR3 DNA follows: TGTGCCAGCGAACCCCTCCCGGGTAGCTTAGCCGGGGAGCTGTTTTTT.